This section outlines one T cell receptor (beta chain) sequence together with its context. The antigen is unknown. This entry is derived from a study of cytomegalovirus exposure and HLA in healthy donors. General study results and limits: Associated with HLA alleles at 0.05 false discovery rate in a later analysis were over 15,000 TCR beta sequences. Later analysis identified several of the most significant clusters that appeared linked to common viral pathogens. Information on immune exposure was restricted to one variable (CMV serostatus). In a later analysis, HLA-C alleles had the fewest associated TCRs, DRB1 alleles the most.

With 60 Vbeta and 13 Jbeta primers, the PCR was carried out. Here immunoSEQ multiplex PCR was the method, and the copy in TCRdb shows in-frame clones only, minus some. In the table there are 150,000 to 200,000 clones, almost 80% of which are singletons. J was trimmed by 1 base and V by 4 bases; bases with no gene match: 3. CDR1 and CDR2 (germline): SGHVS, FQNEAQ. The CDR3 is 14 amino acids. V and J are TRBV7-8 and TRBJ1-1; TRBD1 matches at 7 bases. This TCR came from a man aged 18-30 years in good health and CMV-seropositive. Sequenced: PBMCs. The CDR3 region is CASSWGTANTEAFF. The CDR3 coding sequence is TGTGCCAGCAGCTGGGGGACAGCGAACACTGAAGCTTTCTTT.